This TCR beta chain was obtained from a study of Graves' ophthalmopathy and Graves' hyperthyroidism. The ends lost 6 bases at V and 1 base at J; junction bases unmatched: 8. Germline V gives CDR1 MNHEY, CDR2 SVGEGT. The CDR3 runs 16 residues. A few counts support this clonotype. TCR beta CDR3 amplification used RNA transcripts. The workflow started with a first-round RT-PCR run with HTBI primers and then moved on to a second-round multiplex PCR. TCRdb reprocessed the multiplex PCR reads with MiXCR, giving one entry per CDR3 protein. Of 450,000 or so distinct CDR3 sequences in the sample, roughly 14% were seen once. Donors with ophthalmopathy: moderate-to-severe activity, CAS ≥3, NOSPECS ≥4, duration under 3 months. Someone took the PBMCs out of less than 11 ml of fresh peripheral blood.

The sample comprised blood. This clonotype was sampled from a woman aged 25-40 years with Graves' ophthalmopathy. The chain recombines TRBV6-2 or TRBV6-3 with TRBJ2-2; 7 nucleotides align to TRBD1. CDR3 DNA sequence: TGTGCCAGCAGCCCGAGGGGGCAGGGGAACACCGGGGAGCTGTTTTTT. Translated: CASSPRGQGNTGELFF.